This T cell receptor (beta chain) came from a study of PD-1 blockade in classical Hodgkin lymphoma (dated by TCRdb to the early 2020s). Regarding the study in general: To define a peripheral blood immune signature of response to PD-1 blockade in classical Hodgkin lymphoma, the study combined TCR beta sequencing with CyTOF. Study-wide findings and limitations: The study was limited to a single clinical trial cohort, and causes of repertoire differences, possibly disease activity or prior therapy, remained undefined. Baseline TCR diversity was reported as lower in newly diagnosed patients than in healthy donors, and lower still in relapsed/refractory patients.

With regard to this clone: Its binding antigen is unknown. Nothing much larger sits one base from this clone, and base qualities are not available.

Genomic DNA was isolated using the Qiagen DNeasy kit from unsorted PBMCs as well as from negatively selected CD4+ and CD8+ fractions. Amplification of TCR beta CDR3 regions was done by immunoSEQ multiplex PCR with primers that anneal to V and J segments. A synthetic immune receptor repertoire was used to minimize amplification bias, and remaining bias was computationally removed after sequencing. Regarding the original processing steps: Repertoire diversity was quantified as the Shannon entropy index using custom Python scripts. Unsorted, CD4+ and CD8+ repertoires were analyzed separately, except for combined analyses in which CD4+ and CD8+ sequences were merged in silico. TCRdb obtained this table from immuneACCESS and retained in-frame rearrangements with V and J assigned. These tables miss some clones; where compared with another copy, unresolved V genes account for less than half of the shortfall, and the remainder is unexplained. The V and J calls and the clone size are those of that table, but D and trimming were determined from the DNA. The sample records tens of thousands of clones, roughly 90% of which are singletons. The ten largest make up roughly 0.43% of the sample.

The sample's time point, from its label and the paper: newly diagnosed, previously untreated cHL patient sample. Using a Miltenyi CD4+ T cell isolation kit, CD4+ T cells were purified from thawed PBMCs through magnetic negative selection. PBMCs from patients with newly diagnosed, previously untreated classical Hodgkin lymphoma were sequenced as a comparison group for the relapsed/refractory trial patients. Peripheral blood was collected in 8 mL Vacutainer Cell Preparation Tubes, from which PBMCs were isolated by centrifugation and then cryopreserved. Purified CD4+ and CD8+ fractions were prepared only for cases where an additional PBMC sample was available. Magnetically labelled cells were removed on LS columns in a quadroMACS separator, and the flow-through was collected as the purified fraction. As encoded in the germline V gene, CDR1 is SQVTM while CDR2 is ANQGSEA. V loses 4 bases, J loses 3 bases, and the germline ends lie 6 bases apart. From cysteine to phenylalanine, the CDR3 is 11 amino acids long. The entry retains the CDR3 DNA only, 33 bases that are in frame from base 1.

The source material was CD4+ T cells from blood. The chain is made from TRBV29-1 and TRBJ2-5, and the D gene may be TRBD2, 6 bases matching. The sequence was collected from a human donor with classical Hodgkin lymphoma. The DNA reads as follows: TGCAGCGTTGGGGGGGAAGAGACCCAGTACTTC. Its coded protein is CSVGGEETQYF.